These T cell receptor beta chains were read from a single sample in a study of radiation and T cells in renal cell carcinoma. Sequencing was performed with immunoSEQ multiplex PCR; in TCRdb, only in-frame clones are kept and a portion is missing. Seen here are about 140,000 clones, approximately 82% observed once, and the top ten hold around 21%. The starting material was blood, obtained from a patient whose treatment included radiotherapy and nephrectomy. Receptors were obtained from a woman in her forties or fifties with renal cell carcinoma. The CDR3 runs from the conserved cysteine through the conserved F or W. D genes are given only for firm matches. Clone sizes are given selectively: once, few, many, or a class where the clone is expanded.

d_gene,abundance,v_gene,j_gene,CDR3aa,CDR3nt
-,-,TRBV5-6,TRBJ2-3,CASSYSGWDTDTQYF,TGTGCCAGCAGCTATAGCGGCTGGGACACAGATACGCAGTATTTT
-,-,TRBV6-1,TRBJ1-2,CASSDALNYGYTF,TGTGCCAGCAGTGATGCGCTTAACTATGGCTACACCTTC
TRBD1,-,TRBV6-1,TRBJ1-1,CALQGLKTEAFF,TGTGCCCTACAGGGGTTGAAGACTGAAGCTTTCTTT
TRBD2,-,TRBV30,TRBJ2-5,CAASAGGGMETQYF,TGTGCAGCATCGGCTGGCGGGGGGATGGAGACCCAGTACTTC
-,-,TRBV7-2,TRBJ1-1,CASSLSMDTEAFF,TGTGCCAGCAGCCTTTCTATGGACACTGAAGCTTTCTTT
TRBD1,-,TRBV5-6,TRBJ1-2,CASSLIDRDGYGYTF,TGTGCCAGCAGCCTTATCGACAGGGACGGATATGGCTACACCTTC
-,-,TRBV5-4,TRBJ1-5,CASSLVVQPQHF,TGTGCCAGCAGCTTGGTAGTTCAGCCCCAGCATTTT
TRBD1,-,TRBV9,TRBJ1-4,CASSSPGQFNEKLFF,TGTGCCAGCAGCTCACCGGGACAGTTTAATGAAAAACTGTTTTTT
-,-,TRBV28,TRBJ2-7,CASSFPPGEYEQYF,TGTGCCAGCAGTTTTCCCCCAGGCGAGTACGAGCAGTACTTC
TRBD1,-,TRBV19,TRBJ1-5,CASSIDRGEPQHF,TGTGCCAGTAGTATTGACAGGGGGGAGCCCCAGCATTTT
-,-,TRBV19,TRBJ1-3,CASSAFPGNTIYF,TGTGCCAGTAGTGCCTTTCCTGGAAACACCATATATTTT
-,-,TRBV28,TRBJ2-7,CASSRQGGYEQYF,TGTGCCAGCAGCAGACAGGGAGGCTACGAGCAGTACTTC
-,-,TRBV7-2,TRBJ2-5,CASSRKETQYF,TGTGCCAGCAGCCGGAAAGAGACCCAGTACTTC
-,-,TRBV4-3,TRBJ1-1,CASSQDPQGPTEAFF,TGCGCCAGCAGCCAAGATCCCCAGGGGCCCACTGAAGCTTTCTTT
TRBD1,-,TRBV7-2,TRBJ2-7,CASSRTIPGQGARHEQYF,TGTGCCAGCAGCCGCACAATTCCGGGACAGGGGGCGCGCCACGAGCAGTACTTC
TRBD1,-,TRBV5-1,TRBJ2-2,CASKGQGSTGELFF,TGCGCCAGCAAGGGACAGGGAAGCACCGGGGAGCTGTTTTTT
-,-,TRBV29-1,TRBJ2-3,CSADLREYTDTQYF,TGCAGCGCAGACCTCAGGGAATACACAGATACGCAGTATTTT
TRBD2,-,TRBV6-1,TRBJ2-2,CASSEIGTSGGARPGELFF,TGTGCCAGCAGTGAGATAGGGACTAGCGGGGGGGCCAGGCCCGGGGAGCTGTTTTTT
TRBD1,-,TRBV10-3,TRBJ2-4,CAISVDRGADIQYF,TGTGCCATCAGTGTAGACAGGGGCGCGGACATTCAGTACTTC
-,-,TRBV2,TRBJ2-7,CASSQETYEQYF,TGTGCCAGCAGTCAGGAGACCTACGAGCAGTACTTC
-,-,TRBV10-3,TRBJ1-1,CAMGTSENTEAFF,TGTGCCATGGGGACCAGCGAGAACACTGAAGCTTTCTTT
-,-,TRBV30,TRBJ1-1,CAWSGRVVEAFF,TGTGCCTGGAGTGGACGGGTGGTTGAAGCTTTCTTT
-,-,TRBV6-1,TRBJ1-2,CASSRTYTNYGYTF,TGTGCCAGCAGTAGGACATATACTAACTATGGCTACACCTTC
-,-,TRBV20-1,TRBJ2-1,CSASSLEQFF,TGCAGTGCTAGCTCCCTAGAGCAGTTCTTC
-,-,TRBV5-1,TRBJ2-2,CASEAEGAWGTGELFF,TGCGCCAGCGAGGCGGAGGGGGCGTGGGGCACCGGGGAGCTGTTTTTT
TRBD2,-,TRBV28,TRBJ2-1,CASSLAGLAGTNEQFF,TGTGCCAGCAGTTTAGCGGGACTAGCGGGGACCAATGAGCAGTTCTTC
-,-,TRBV29-1,TRBJ2-1,CSVGGRGALSYNEQFF,TGCAGCGTTGGCGGGCGCGGGGCCCTTTCCTACAATGAGCAGTTCTTC
-,-,TRBV14,TRBJ2-7,CASSLVPGGGEQYF,TGTGCCAGCAGCCTAGTCCCCGGAGGTGGCGAGCAGTACTTC
TRBD1,-,TRBV28,TRBJ1-6,CASRGTGLNSPLHF,TGTGCCAGCAGGGGGACAGGTCTAAATTCACCCCTCCACTTT
-,-,TRBV5-1,TRBJ2-5,CASSFSGKTRETQYF,TGCGCCAGCAGCTTCTCGGGAAAAACCAGGGAAACCCAGTACTTC
TRBD2,once,TRBV5-1,TRBJ2-7,CASSIGTSVYEQYF,TGCGCCAGCAGCATCGGGACTAGCGTGTACGAGCAGTACTTC
TRBD2,-,TRBV5-1,TRBJ2-7,CASSPTSGGIYSYEQYF,TGCGCCAGCAGCCCAACTAGCGGGGGAATCTATTCCTACGAGCAGTACTTC
-,few,TRBV29-1,TRBJ1-2,CSARAGARGYTF,TGCAGCGCCCGGGCGGGGGCTCGGGGCTACACCTTC
TRBD1,-,TRBV5-6,TRBJ2-6,CASSFRTGGGGANVLTF,TGTGCCAGCAGCTTTCGGACAGGGGGCGGTGGGGCCAACGTCCTGACTTTC
-,-,TRBV6-6,TRBJ2-5,CASKTAYQETQYF,TGTGCCAGCAAAACAGCGTACCAAGAGACCCAGTACTTC
TRBD2,-,TRBV5-6,TRBJ2-7,CASSPDGLASTYEQYF,TGTGCCAGCAGCCCCGATGGACTAGCGAGTACCTACGAGCAGTACTTC
-,-,TRBV4-1,TRBJ2-2,CASSQGRLANTGELFF,TGCGCCAGCAGCCAAGGGAGACTCGCGAACACCGGGGAGCTGTTTTTT
-,once,TRBV9,TRBJ2-1,CASSDGESEQFF,TGTGCCAGCAGCGATGGGGAGAGCGAGCAGTTCTTC
-,-,TRBV7-2,TRBJ2-5,CATRPAGAGGTQYF,TGTGCCACCCGACCGGCGGGGGCTGGGGGGACCCAGTACTTC
-,-,TRBV7-6,TRBJ2-7,CASSQSSAEQYF,TGTGCCAGCAGCCAGAGCTCGGCCGAGCAGTACTTC
-,once,TRBV9,TRBJ1-5,CASSVGPEGNQPQHF,TGTGCCAGCAGCGTAGGGCCGGAGGGCAATCAGCCCCAGCATTTT